This TCR beta chain stems from a study of blood T cell repertoires in COVID-19. Overall study context: Some COVID-19 samples were acute and others convalescent; all came from the United States, Italy and Spain. From T cells, B-cell-depleted T cells, or PBMCs came the material, which was cDNA or gDNA.

Between the trimmed V and J ends, which lost 6 bases and 0 bases, there was a span of 12 bases. Germline CDR1 and CDR2: SGHAT and FQNNGV. The CDR3 has 14 amino acids. Per the authors' pipeline: Amplification of reference gene primers was used by the study to estimate nucleated cell counts. Only in-frame clones appear in the TCRdb table, and some are missing; sequencing was by immunoSEQ multiplex PCR. Clonal size and the V and J genes are those of that table, whereas D and trimming came from the DNA. The data contain tens of thousands of clones, roughly 90% of them singletons. Those enrolled in Seattle joined during active infection and were followed longitudinally afterward.

The source material was peripheral blood. The genes are TRBV11-2 and TRBJ2-7; TRBD2 might be the D (5 bases). This sequence originates from a man aged 55 to 70 with COVID-19, enrolled during active disease. The CDR3 nucleotides are TGTGCCAGCAGGCAGAGCGGAAACTCCTACGAGCAGTACTTC. Translated: CASRQSGNSYEQYF.